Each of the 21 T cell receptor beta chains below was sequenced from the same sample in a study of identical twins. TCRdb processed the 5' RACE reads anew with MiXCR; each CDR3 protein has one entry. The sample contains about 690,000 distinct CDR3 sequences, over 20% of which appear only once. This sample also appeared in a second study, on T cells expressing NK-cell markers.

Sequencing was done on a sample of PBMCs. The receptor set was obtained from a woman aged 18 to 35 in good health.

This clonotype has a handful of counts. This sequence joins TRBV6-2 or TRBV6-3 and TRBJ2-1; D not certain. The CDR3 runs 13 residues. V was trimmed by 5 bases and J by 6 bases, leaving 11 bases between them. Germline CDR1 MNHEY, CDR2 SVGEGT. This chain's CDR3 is CASSLLAFNEQFF. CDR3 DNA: TGTGCCAGCAGTCTCTTAGCCTTCAATGAGCAGTTCTTC.

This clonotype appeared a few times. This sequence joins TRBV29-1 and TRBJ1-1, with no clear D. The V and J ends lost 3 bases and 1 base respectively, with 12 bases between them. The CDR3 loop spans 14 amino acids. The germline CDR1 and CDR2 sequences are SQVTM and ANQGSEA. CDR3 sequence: CSVEGIGRNTEAFF. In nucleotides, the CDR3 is TGCAGCGTTGAGGGAATTGGGCGGAACACTGAAGCTTTCTTT.

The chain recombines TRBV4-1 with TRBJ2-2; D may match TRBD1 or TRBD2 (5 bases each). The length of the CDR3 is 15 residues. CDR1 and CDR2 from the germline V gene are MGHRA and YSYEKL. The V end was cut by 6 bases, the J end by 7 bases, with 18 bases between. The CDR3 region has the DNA TGCGCCAGCAGGAGAGGGGCGCGAGAGGGCGGGGAGCTGTTTTTT. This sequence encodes CASRRGAREGGELFF.

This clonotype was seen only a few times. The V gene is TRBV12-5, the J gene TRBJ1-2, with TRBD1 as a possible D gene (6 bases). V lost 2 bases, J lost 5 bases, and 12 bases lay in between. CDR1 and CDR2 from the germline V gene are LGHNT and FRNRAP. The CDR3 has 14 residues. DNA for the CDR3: TGTGCTAGTGGTTTGTCCCGACAGGAATATGGCTACACCTTC. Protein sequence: CASGLSRQEYGYTF.

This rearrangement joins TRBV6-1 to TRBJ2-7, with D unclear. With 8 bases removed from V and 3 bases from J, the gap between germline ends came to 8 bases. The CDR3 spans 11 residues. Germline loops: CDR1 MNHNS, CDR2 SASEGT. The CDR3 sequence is CASHKLYEQYF. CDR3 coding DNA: TGTGCCAGCCATAAACTCTACGAGCAGTACTTC.

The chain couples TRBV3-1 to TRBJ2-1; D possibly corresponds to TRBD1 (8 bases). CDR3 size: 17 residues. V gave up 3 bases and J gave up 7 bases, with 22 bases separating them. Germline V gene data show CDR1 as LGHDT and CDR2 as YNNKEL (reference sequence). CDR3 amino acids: CASSHGRWSGTGNEQFF. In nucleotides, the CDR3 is TGTGCCAGCAGCCACGGTCGATGGAGCGGGACAGGAAATGAGCAGTTCTTC.

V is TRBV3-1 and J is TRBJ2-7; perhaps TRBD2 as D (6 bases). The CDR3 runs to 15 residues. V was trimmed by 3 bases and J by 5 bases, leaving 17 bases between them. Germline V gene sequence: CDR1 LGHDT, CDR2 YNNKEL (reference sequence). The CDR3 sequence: CASSHGVTSADEQYF. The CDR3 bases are TGTGCCAGCAGCCACGGGGTGACTAGTGCCGACGAGCAGTACTTC.

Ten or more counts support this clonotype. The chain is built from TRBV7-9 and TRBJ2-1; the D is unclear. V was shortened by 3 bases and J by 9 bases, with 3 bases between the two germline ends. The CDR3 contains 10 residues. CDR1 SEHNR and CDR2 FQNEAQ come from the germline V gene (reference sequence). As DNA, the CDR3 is TGTGCCAGCAGCTTGTCTGAGCAGTTCTTC. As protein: CASSLSEQFF.

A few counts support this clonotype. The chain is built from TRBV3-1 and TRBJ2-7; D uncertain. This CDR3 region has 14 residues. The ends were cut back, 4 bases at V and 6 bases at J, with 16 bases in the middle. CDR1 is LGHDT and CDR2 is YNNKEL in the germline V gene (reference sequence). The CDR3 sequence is CASSPSPRLGEQYF. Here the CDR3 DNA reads TGTGCCAGCAGCCCTTCTCCACGACTCGGCGAGCAGTACTTC.

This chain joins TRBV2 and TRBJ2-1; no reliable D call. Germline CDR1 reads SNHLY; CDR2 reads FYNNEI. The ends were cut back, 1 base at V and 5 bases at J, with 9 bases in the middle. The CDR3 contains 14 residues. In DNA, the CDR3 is TGTGCCAGCAGTGAAGTGGTCCCTCACAATGAGCAGTTCTTC. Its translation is CASSEVVPHNEQFF.

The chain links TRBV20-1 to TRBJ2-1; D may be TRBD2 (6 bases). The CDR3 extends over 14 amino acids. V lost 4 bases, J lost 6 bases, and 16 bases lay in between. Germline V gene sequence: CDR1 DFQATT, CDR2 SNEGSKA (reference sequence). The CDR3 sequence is CSANRPGVGNEQFF. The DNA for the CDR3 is TGCAGTGCTAACCGTCCGGGAGTTGGCAATGAGCAGTTCTTC.

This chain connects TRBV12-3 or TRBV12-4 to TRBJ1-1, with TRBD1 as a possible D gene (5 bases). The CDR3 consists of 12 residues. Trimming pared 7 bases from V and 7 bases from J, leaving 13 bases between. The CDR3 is CASTRVEGEAFF. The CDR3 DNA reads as TGTGCCAGCACCAGGGTAGAGGGTGAAGCTTTCTTT.

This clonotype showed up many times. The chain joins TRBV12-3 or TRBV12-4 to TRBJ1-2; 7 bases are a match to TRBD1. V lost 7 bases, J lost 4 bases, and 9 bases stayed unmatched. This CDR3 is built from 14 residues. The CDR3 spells CASTPSWDSYGYTF. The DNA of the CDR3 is TGTGCCAGCACCCCAAGCTGGGACAGCTATGGCTACACCTTC.

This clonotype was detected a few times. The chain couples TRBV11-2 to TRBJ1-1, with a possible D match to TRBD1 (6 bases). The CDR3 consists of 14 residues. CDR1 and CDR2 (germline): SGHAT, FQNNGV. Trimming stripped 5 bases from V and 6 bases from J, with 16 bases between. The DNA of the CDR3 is TGTGCCAGCAGCCACACCAGGGGCGAGGCTGAAGCTTTCTTT. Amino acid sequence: CASSHTRGEAEAFF.

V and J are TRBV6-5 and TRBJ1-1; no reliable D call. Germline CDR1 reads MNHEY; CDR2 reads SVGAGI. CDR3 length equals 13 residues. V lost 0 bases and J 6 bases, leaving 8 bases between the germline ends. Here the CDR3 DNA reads TGTGCCAGCAGTTACTCGCGCCGCTCTGAAGCTTTCTTT. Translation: CASSYSRRSEAFF.

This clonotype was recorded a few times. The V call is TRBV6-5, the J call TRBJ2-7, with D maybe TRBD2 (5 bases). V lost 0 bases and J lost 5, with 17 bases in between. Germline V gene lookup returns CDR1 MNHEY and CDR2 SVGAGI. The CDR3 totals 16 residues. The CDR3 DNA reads TGTGCCAGCAGTTACTCTAAGAGAGTTGGGCGGGACGAGCAGTACTTC. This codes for CASSYSKRVGRDEQYF.

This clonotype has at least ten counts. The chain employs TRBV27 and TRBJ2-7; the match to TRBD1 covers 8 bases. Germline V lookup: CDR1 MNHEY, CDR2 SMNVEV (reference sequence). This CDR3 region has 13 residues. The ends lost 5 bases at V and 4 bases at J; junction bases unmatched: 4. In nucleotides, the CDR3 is TGTGCCAGCAGTGTAACAGGGGGTTACGAGCAGTACTTC. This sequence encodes CASSVTGGYEQYF.

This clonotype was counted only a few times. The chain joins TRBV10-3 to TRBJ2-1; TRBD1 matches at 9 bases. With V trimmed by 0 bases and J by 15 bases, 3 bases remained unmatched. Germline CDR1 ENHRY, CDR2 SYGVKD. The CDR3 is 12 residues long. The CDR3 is CAISESGDRAFF. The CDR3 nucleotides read TGTGCCATCAGTGAGTCGGGGGACAGGGCGTTCTTC.

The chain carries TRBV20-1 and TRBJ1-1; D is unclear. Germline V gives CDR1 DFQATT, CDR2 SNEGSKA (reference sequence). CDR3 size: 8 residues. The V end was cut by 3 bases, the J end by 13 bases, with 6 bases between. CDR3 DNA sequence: TGCAGTGCTAGGTCGGGTTTCTTT. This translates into CSARSGFF.

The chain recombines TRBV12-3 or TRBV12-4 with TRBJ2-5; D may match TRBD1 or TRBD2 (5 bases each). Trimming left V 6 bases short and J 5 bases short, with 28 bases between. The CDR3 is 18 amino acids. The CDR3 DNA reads TGTGCCAGCAGCTCCCTCCAACGACAGCGGTTTTCCCCTGAGACCCAGTACTTC. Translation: CASSSLQRQRFSPETQYF.

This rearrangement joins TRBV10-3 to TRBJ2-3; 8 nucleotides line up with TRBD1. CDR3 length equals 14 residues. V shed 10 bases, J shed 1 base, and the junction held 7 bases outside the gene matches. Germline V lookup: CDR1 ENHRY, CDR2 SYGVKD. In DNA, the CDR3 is TGTGCCACGGGGCACAGGGGGGGCACAGATACGCAGTATTTT. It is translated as CATGHRGGTDTQYF.